The 2 T cell receptor beta chains reported below all come from one sample, sequenced in a study of shared clonotypes between healthy human individuals. TCRdb's table, derived via immunoSEQ multiplex PCR, lists solely in-frame clones and lacks some. There are 2 million to 2.5 million clones in the sample; roughly 93% occur only once, and 0.39% lies in the top ten. The material sequenced was naive CD4+ T cells from PBMCs. The subset: CD45RA+ positively selected. All receptors derive from a man aged 18-30 years in good health. Some clones in this sample may be carry-over from other donors' samples.

V usage is TRBV9 and J usage is TRBJ2-6; D is uncertain. The CDR3 spans 12 residues. Germline CDR1 and CDR2: SGDLS and YYNGEE. The V end was cut by 0 bases, the J end by 5 bases, with 0 bases between. The CDR3 bases are TGTGCCAGCAGCGTAGGGGCCAACGTCCTGACTTTC. This codes for CASSVGANVLTF.

The V gene is TRBV11-3, the J gene TRBJ2-5; 8 nucleotides align to TRBD1. The CDR3 covers 13 residues. V lost 4 bases and J lost 4; bases outside the gene matches: 2. The germline V gene has CDR1 SGHNT and CDR2 YENEEA. CDR3 loop: CASSSTGVETQYF. The CDR3 bases are TGTGCCAGCAGCTCGACAGGGGTAGAGACCCAGTACTTC.